The 23 T cell receptor beta chains given below trace back to one sample, sequenced in a study of blood T cell repertoires in COVID-19 (dated by TCRdb to the early 2020s). To prepare the library, the immunoSEQ multiplex PCR assay was applied. The clones in this table, taken by TCRdb from immuneACCESS, are in-frame only. Not every clone is retained; where verified, under half of the shortfall comes from an unresolved V gene, and the cause of the rest is unknown. In this sample the table shows roughly 300,000 clones, about 83% of which occur a single time. Of the sample, about 1.2% falls within the top ten clones. Sequenced material: peripheral blood. These receptors all come from a woman between 50 and 59 years old with acute or convalescent COVID-19.

The chain links TRBV28 to TRBJ1-5; tentative D call: TRBD1 (6 bases). V lost 6 bases and J lost 6, with 18 bases in between. The V gene's germline CDR1 is MDHEN and CDR2 SYDVKM. This CDR3 is built from 15 residues. For the CDR3, the DNA is TGTGCCAGCAGACCGGCTGGGGGGGCGATTCAGCCCCAGCATTTT. Its protein product is CASRPAGGAIQPQHF.

This clone is a singleton in its sample. The CDR3 region is CASSSGQSYEQYF. The CDR3 coding sequence is TGTGCCAGCAGCTCGGGACAGTCATACGAGCAGTACTTC. The chain carries TRBV5-4 and TRBJ2-7; 7 nucleotides match TRBD1. The germline CDR1 and CDR2 sequences are SGHNT and YYREEE (reference sequence). Trimming removed 3 bases from V and 4 bases from J; junction bases left unmatched: 4. This CDR3 is 13 amino acids long.

The chain is built from TRBV2 and TRBJ2-5; the D gene is possibly TRBD1 (6 bases). The CDR3 covers 14 residues. The V end was cut by 5 bases, the J end by 1 base, with 11 bases between. The germline CDR1 and CDR2 sequences are SNHLY and FYNNEI. CDR3 region: CASSSRGSQETQYF. CDR3 bases: TGTGCCAGCAGTTCGAGGGGGTCCCAAGAGACCCAGTACTTC.

As concerns this clone: Different DNA sequences within this sample yield the same CDR3. The chain is built from TRBV4-2 and TRBJ1-2, with D possibly TRBD1 on 6 matching bases. Trimming took 1 base from V and 2 from J, leaving 11 bases between them. Germline V lookup: CDR1 LGHNA, CDR2 YNFKEQ. The CDR3 extends over 15 amino acids. CDR3 nucleotides: TGTGCCAGCAGCCAAGCTCAGGGGCCCAACTATGGCTACACCTTC. Residues: CASSQAQGPNYGYTF.

V usage is TRBV6-5 and J usage is TRBJ1-5, with 7 positions matching TRBD1. With 8 bases clipped from V and 2 bases from J, the junction kept 6 bases outside the gene matches. There are 14 residues in the CDR3. Germline CDR1 reads MNHEY; CDR2 reads SVGAGI. The CDR3 spells CASRITGGNQPQHF. The CDR3 DNA follows: TGTGCCAGCCGGATCACAGGGGGCAATCAGCCCCAGCATTTT.

The CDR3 coding sequence is TGTGCCAGCAGTTTACCCCCGGGACAGGGGACCGGCTACACCTTC. Encoded protein: CASSLPPGQGTGYTF. The chain has TRBV28 and TRBJ1-2, with 10 bases that match TRBD1. The CDR3 totals 15 residues. Germline lookup yields CDR1 MDHEN and CDR2 SYDVKM. The ends lost 2 bases at V and 8 bases at J; junction bases unmatched: 8.

The rearrangement joins TRBV3-1 (or the pseudogene TRBV3-2) to TRBJ2-7; D may be TRBD1 (6 bases). The CDR3 runs to 17 residues. The germline CDR1 and CDR2 sequences are LGHDT and YNNKEL (reference sequence). Trimming left V 0 bases short and J 3 bases short, with 18 bases between. The CDR3 DNA reads TGTGCCAGCAGCCAAGATCCCCGTCGGGACACCTACTACGAGCAGTACGTC. Translating gives CASSQDPRRDTYYEQYV.

This chain uses TRBV12-5 with TRBJ2-1; 13 bases align to TRBD2. Losses at the gene ends were 1 base for V and 3 bases for J; bases not matched to a gene: 3. Germline CDR1 reads LGHNT; CDR2 reads FRNRAP. The CDR3 covers 17 residues. The CDR3 sequence is CASGLGRTSGGYNEQFF. CDR3 DNA sequence: TGTGCTAGTGGTTTGGGGAGGACTAGCGGGGGCTACAATGAGCAGTTCTTC.

The J gene is TRBJ1-4, the V gene TRBV19, with D perhaps matching TRBD1 (6 bases). This CDR3 contains 16 residues. Trimming pared 6 bases from V and 5 bases from J, leaving 19 bases between. CDR1 and CDR2 (germline): LNHDA, SQIVND (reference sequence). The CDR3, as DNA: TGTGCCAGTAGGGCCGCTCCGACAGGCTTAAATGAAAAACTGTTTTTT. It codes for CASRAAPTGLNEKLFF.

The rearrangement links TRBV18 to TRBJ1-2; TRBD1 aligns across 8 bases. The CDR3 is 14 residues long. J was trimmed by 4 bases and V by 4 bases; bases with no gene match: 5. The germline CDR1 and CDR2 sequences are KGHSH and LQKENI. The CDR3 reads CASSQSDRAYGYTF. CDR3 bases: TGTGCCAGCTCACAATCGGACAGGGCCTATGGCTACACCTTC.

This sequence joins TRBV5-1 and TRBJ2-1; 9 bases fit TRBD2. This CDR3 spans 16 amino acids. Germline V gene lookup returns CDR1 SGHRS and CDR2 YFSETQ. Losses at the gene ends were 5 bases for V and 2 bases for J; bases not matched to a gene: 8. The CDR3 region is CASSFIAGAAYNEQFF. In DNA, the CDR3 is TGCGCCAGCAGTTTTATAGCGGGGGCCGCCTACAATGAGCAGTTCTTC.

The V gene is TRBV5-6, the J gene TRBJ1-2, with 9 bases fitting TRBD1. V was pared by 4 bases and J by 5 bases, with 12 bases of the junction left unmatched. The CDR3 runs 16 residues. Per germline, CDR1 SGHDT and CDR2 YYEEEE. The CDR3 protein is CASSGERDRELYGYTF. CDR3 sequence (DNA): TGTGCCAGCAGCGGGGAGCGGGACAGGGAATTGTATGGCTACACCTTC.

CDR3 in DNA: TGCGCCAGCAGCCCCGGACAGTACACCGGGGAGCTGTTTTTT. This translates into CASSPGQYTGELFF. The V and J genes are TRBV5-1 and TRBJ2-2; perhaps TRBD1 as D (6 bases). Looked up from germline, CDR1 is SGHRS and CDR2 is YFSETQ. This CDR3 has 14 amino acids. Trimming removed 4 bases at V and 3 bases at J, with 10 bases between.

This clone was observed once. The chain uses TRBV5-1 and TRBJ2-3; 9 bases match TRBD2. There are 17 residues in the CDR3. Germline V lookup: CDR1 SGHRS, CDR2 YFSETQ. V was clipped by 2 bases and J by 2 bases; unmatched bases: 9. This CDR3 is CASSLGSGGLPTDTQYF. CDR3 nucleotides: TGCGCCAGCAGCTTAGGGAGCGGGGGGTTGCCCACAGATACGCAGTATTTT. The full variable domain, its missing parts supplied by reference TRBV5-1 and TRBJ2-3, is KAGVTQTPRYLIKTRGQQVTLSCSPISGHRSVSWYQQTPGQGLQFLFEYFSETQRNKGNFPGRFSGRQFSNSRSEMNVSTLELGDSALYLCASSLGSGGLPTDTQYFGPGTRLTVL.

This clone was seen only a few times. V usage is TRBV4-1 and J usage is TRBJ2-1, with TRBD2 matching over 10 bases. This CDR3 contains 19 residues. Unmatched junction bases numbered 12, after V lost 4 bases and J lost 0 bases. Germline CDR1 MGHRA, CDR2 YSYEKL. The CDR3 nucleotides read TGCGCCAGCAGCCTCCCTCCGGGACTAGCGATGCGCTCCTACAATGAGCAGTTCTTC. It specifies CASSLPPGLAMRSYNEQFF.

The chain links TRBV24-1 to TRBJ2-2; a weak D match, TRBD1 (6 bases). Trimming left V 12 bases short and J 3 bases short, with 10 bases between. The CDR3 runs 12 residues. Germline-derived CDR1 and CDR2 are KGHDR and SFDVKD. The CDR3: CAVRTDTGELFF. The CDR3 nucleotides are TGTGCCGTAAGGACAGACACCGGGGAGCTGTTTTTT.

The chain recombines TRBV2 with TRBJ2-1; 8 bases match TRBD2. Germline V gene lookup returns CDR1 SNHLY and CDR2 FYNNEI. The V and J ends lost 9 bases and 7 bases, in that order; junction bases with no gene match: 8. The CDR3 has 13 residues. The CDR3 sequence is CASRRGAGNEQFF. CDR3 DNA sequence: TGTGCCAGTCGGCGGGGGGCGGGGAATGAGCAGTTCTTC. Drawing the rest from reference TRBV2 and TRBJ2-1, the complete variable domain is EPEVTQTPSHQVTQMGQEVILRCVPISNHLYFYWYRQILGQKVEFLVSFYNNEISEKSEIFDDQFSVERPDGSNFTLKIRSTKLEDSAMYFCASRRGAGNEQFFGPGTRLTVL.

The chain uses TRBV5-1 and TRBJ2-5; maybe TRBD1 (6 bases). Per the germline V gene, CDR1 is SGHRS and CDR2 is YFSETQ. This CDR3 contains 14 residues. The V gene lost 2 bases and the J gene lost 3 bases, with 11 bases spanning the gap. CDR3 bases: TGCGCCAGCAGCTTCGGACAGAGAGAAGAGACCCAGTACTTC. It is translated as CASSFGQREETQYF.

J is TRBJ2-1 and V is TRBV4-1, with 15 nucleotides matching TRBD2. The CDR3 runs 17 residues. The V and J ends lost 0 bases and 4 bases, in that order; junction bases with no gene match: 1. CDR1 is MGHRA and CDR2 is YSYEKL in the germline V gene. In DNA, the CDR3 is TGCGCCAGCAGCCAAGAAGGGACTAGCGGGGGGTACAATGAGCAGTTCTTC. The encoded protein is CASSQEGTSGGYNEQFF.

The rearrangement uses TRBV5-1 and TRBJ2-5, with TRBD2 matching over 7 bases. Trimming cost V 5 bases and J 0 bases; bases outside gene matches: 7. This CDR3 has 15 residues. Germline V CDR1 and CDR2: SGHRS, YFSETQ. The CDR3 region has the DNA TGCGCCAGCAGGAACCTAGCGGATCACCAAGAGACCCAGTACTTC. This sequence encodes CASRNLADHQETQYF.

This clone was found once. The chain uses TRBV6-6 and TRBJ1-2; 7 bases align to TRBD1. This CDR3 has 15 amino acids. J was trimmed by 8 bases and V by 6 bases; bases with no gene match: 15. The germline V gene encodes CDR1 MNHNY and CDR2 SVGAGI (reference sequence). CDR3 in amino acids: CASSLDRASVGGYTF. CDR3 in DNA: TGTGCCAGCAGCCTAGACAGGGCCTCTGTAGGGGGCTACACCTTC.

V is TRBV6-5 and J is TRBJ2-4; weak D call: TRBD2 (5 bases). Germline CDR1 reads MNHEY; CDR2 reads SVGAGI. The V gene lost 4 bases and the J gene lost 2 bases, with 9 bases spanning the gap. The CDR3 runs 14 residues. The CDR3 DNA follows: TGTGCCAGCAGTTCGAGGGTAACCAAAAACATTCAGTACTTC. Translated, it gives CASSSRVTKNIQYF.

The chain employs TRBV27 and TRBJ1-1; D not resolved. The CDR3 length is 14 residues. V lost 5 bases and J 2 bases, leaving 12 bases between the germline ends. From germline, CDR1 is MNHEY and CDR2 SMNVEV (reference sequence). CDR3 sequence reads: CASSPSELNTEAFF. In nucleotides, the CDR3 is TGTGCCAGCAGTCCGTCGGAGCTTAACACTGAAGCTTTCTTT.